This TCR beta chain was recovered during a study of low-dose radiotherapy and immunotherapy resistance in tumors. Across the whole study: Participants in Cohort 2 were given 1 Gy per fraction every two weeks, for 13 Gy over 26 weeks. Patients' oral aspirin dose was 300 mg daily across four cycles from cycle 1 day 1.

Gene-specific TRAV and TRBV primers were used for first-strand cDNA, covering alpha and beta chains. TCRs were amplified for 15 to 25 PCR cycles with a constant-region primer and V-primer adapter. Isolated mRNA underwent amplification by in vitro transcription. TCRdb used MiXCR to reprocess the reads, holding one entry per CDR3 protein. The top ten clones hold roughly 1.5% of a sample with approximately 80,000 distinct CDR3 sequences, 15% to 20% of them seen once. Time point specified: after trial treatment. The treatment is: LDRT plus nivolumab, ipilimumab, low-dose cyclophosphamide and aspirin (RACIN trial). Many counts were recorded for this clonotype. The sequence was collected from a male donor with prostate cancer. This sample comprised PBMCs, obtained after low-dose radiotherapy plus immunotherapy.

DNA for the CDR3: TGTGCCAGCAGTGCGGGCACCTACGAGCAGTACTTC. Translation: CASSAGTYEQYF. The chain combines TRBV28 with TRBJ2-7, with D possibly TRBD2 on 5 matching bases. Trimming left V 5 bases short and J 2 bases short, with 7 bases between. The CDR3 consists of 12 residues. From germline, CDR1 is MDHEN and CDR2 SYDVKM.